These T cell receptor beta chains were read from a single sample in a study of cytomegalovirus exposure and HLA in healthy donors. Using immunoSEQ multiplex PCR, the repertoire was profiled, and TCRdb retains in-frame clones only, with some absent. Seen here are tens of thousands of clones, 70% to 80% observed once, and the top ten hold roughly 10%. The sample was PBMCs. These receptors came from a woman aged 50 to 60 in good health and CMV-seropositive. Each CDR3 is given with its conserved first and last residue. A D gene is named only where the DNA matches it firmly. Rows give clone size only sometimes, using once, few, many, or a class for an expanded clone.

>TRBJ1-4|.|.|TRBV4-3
CASSQDGRAREKLFF
TGCGCCAGCAGCCAAGATGGCAGGGCACGAGAAAAACTGTTTTTT
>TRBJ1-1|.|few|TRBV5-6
CASSTPQGTTEAFF
TGTGCCAGCAGCACCCCCCAGGGTACCACTGAAGCTTTCTTT
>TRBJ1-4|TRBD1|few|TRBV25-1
CASSRTGGSEKLFF
TGTGCCAGCAGTCGGACAGGAGGGTCCGAAAAACTGTTTTTT
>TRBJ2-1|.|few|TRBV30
CAWTPGGSYNEQFF
TGTGCCTGGACTCCAGGAGGATCCTACAATGAGCAGTTCTTC
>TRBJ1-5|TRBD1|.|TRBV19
CASRSTGLGNQPQHF
TGTGCCAGTAGGTCGACAGGGTTGGGCAATCAGCCCCAGCATTTT
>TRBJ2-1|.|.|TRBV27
CASSSPGTPGIGEQFF
TGTGCCAGCAGTTCGCCCGGGACACCCGGGATCGGTGAGCAGTTCTTC
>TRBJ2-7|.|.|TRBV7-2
CASSQQGWSSYEQYF
TGTGCCAGCAGCCAACAGGGATGGAGCTCCTACGAGCAGTACTTC
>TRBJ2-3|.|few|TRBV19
CASSLTADINLADTQYF
TGTGCCAGTAGTCTAACGGCGGACATAAATCTCGCAGATACGCAGTATTTT
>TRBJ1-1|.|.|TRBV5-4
CASSWGVNTEAFF
TGTGCCAGCAGCTGGGGGGTGAACACTGAAGCTTTCTTT
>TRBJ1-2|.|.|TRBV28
CASRADYGYTF
TGTGCCAGCAGAGCCGATTATGGCTACACCTTC
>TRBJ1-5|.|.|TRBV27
CASTRTGGSNQPQHF
TGTGCCAGTACCCGGACGGGGGGTAGCAATCAGCCCCAGCATTTT
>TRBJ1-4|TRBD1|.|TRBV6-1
CASSDGQGNEKLFF
TGTGCCAGCAGTGATGGACAGGGTAATGAAAAACTGTTTTTT
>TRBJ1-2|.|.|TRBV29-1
CSVGEGEGDGYTF
TGCAGCGTTGGCGAGGGGGAGGGCGATGGCTACACCTTC
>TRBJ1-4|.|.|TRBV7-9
CASSIPGPEGEKLFF
TGTGCCAGCAGCATACCGGGCCCAGAGGGTGAAAAACTGTTTTTT
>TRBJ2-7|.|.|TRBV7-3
CASSVSYTAYEQYF
TGTGCCAGCAGCGTAAGTTACACCGCCTACGAGCAGTACTTC
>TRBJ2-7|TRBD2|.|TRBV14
CASSPLGGGAYEQYF
TGTGCCAGCAGCCCGCTCGGCGGGGGGGCCTACGAGCAGTACTTC
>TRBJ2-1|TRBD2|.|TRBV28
CASSRPGAGGLNEQFF
TGTGCCAGCAGCCGCCCCGGGGCGGGGGGGCTGAATGAGCAGTTCTTC
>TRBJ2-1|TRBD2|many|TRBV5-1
CASSLTSGRAGGDEQFF
TGCGCCAGCAGCCTAACTAGCGGGAGGGCCGGGGGGGATGAGCAGTTCTTC
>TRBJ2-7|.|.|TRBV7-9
CASSFGTAGRYF
TGTGCCAGCAGCTTCGGGACCGCCGGGAGGTACTTC
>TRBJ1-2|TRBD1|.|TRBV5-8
CASSKRTGANPRYGYTF
TGTGCCAGCAGCAAAAGAACAGGGGCCAACCCTCGTTATGGCTACACCTTC
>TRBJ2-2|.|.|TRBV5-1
CASSLVQYANTGELFF
TGCGCCAGCAGCTTGGTTCAGTACGCGAACACCGGGGAGCTGTTTTTT
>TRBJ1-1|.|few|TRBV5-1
CASSLYDGRRSEAFF
TGCGCCAGCAGCTTGTACGACGGACGGAGGTCTGAAGCTTTCTTT
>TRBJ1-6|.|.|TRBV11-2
CASSLEGQHNSPLHF
TGTGCCAGCAGCTTAGAGGGGCAGCATAATTCACCCCTCCACTTT
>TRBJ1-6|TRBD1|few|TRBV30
CAWSPRDRDLSPLHF
TGTGCCTGGAGCCCCCGGGACAGGGATTTATCACCCCTCCACTTT
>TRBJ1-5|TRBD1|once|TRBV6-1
CASSVPTGSSNQPQHF
TGTGCCAGCAGTGTGCCGACAGGGTCAAGCAATCAGCCCCAGCATTTT
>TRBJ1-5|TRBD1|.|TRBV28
CASSGDRASQPQHF
TGTGCCAGCAGCGGAGACAGGGCGAGTCAGCCCCAGCATTTT
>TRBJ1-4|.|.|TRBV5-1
CASSSAGINEKLFF
TGCGCCAGCAGCTCCGCGGGCATTAATGAAAAACTGTTTTTT
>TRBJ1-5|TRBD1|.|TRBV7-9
CASSTAGTGPNQPQHF
TGTGCCAGCAGCACCGCGGGGACAGGGCCAAATCAGCCCCAGCATTTT
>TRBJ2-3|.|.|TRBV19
CASSAKGTDTQYF
TGTGCCAGTAGCGCGAAGGGGACAGATACGCAGTATTTT
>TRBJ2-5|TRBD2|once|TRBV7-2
CASSRTSGQETQYF
TGTGCCAGCAGCCGGACTAGCGGCCAAGAGACCCAGTACTTC
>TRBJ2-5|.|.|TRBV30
CAWSSVGGLAQYF
TGTGCCTGGAGTTCCGTTGGAGGGTTGGCCCAGTACTTC
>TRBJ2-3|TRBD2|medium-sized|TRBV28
CASSGGGSTDTQYF
TGTGCCAGCAGTGGGGGGGGGAGCACAGATACGCAGTATTTT
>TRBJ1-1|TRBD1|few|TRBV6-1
CASRKPGQYEAFF
TGTGCCAGCAGGAAACCGGGACAGTATGAAGCTTTCTTT
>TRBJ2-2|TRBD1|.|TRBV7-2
CASSRDRNTGELFF
TGTGCCAGCAGCCGGGACAGGAACACCGGGGAGCTGTTTTTT
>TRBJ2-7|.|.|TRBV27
CASSLKGTSSYEQYF
TGTGCCAGCAGTTTGAAGGGGACATCCTCCTACGAGCAGTACTTC
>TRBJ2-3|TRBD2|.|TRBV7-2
CASSPSGGATDTQYF
TGTGCCAGCAGTCCTAGCGGGGGGGCAACAGATACGCAGTATTTT
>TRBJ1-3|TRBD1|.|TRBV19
CASTLGTGLNGNTIYF
TGTGCCAGTACCCTCGGGACAGGGCTGAATGGAAACACCATATATTTT
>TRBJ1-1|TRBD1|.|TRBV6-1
CASSELGGQVGGGEAFF
TGTGCCAGCAGTGAACTCGGGGGACAGGTGGGCGGCGGTGAAGCTTTCTTT
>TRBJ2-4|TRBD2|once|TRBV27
CASGEGRRVHF
TGTGCCAGCGGGGAGGGTAGGCGAGTACACTTC
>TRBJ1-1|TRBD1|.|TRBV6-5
CASSYSTGDTEAFF
TGTGCCAGTAGTTACTCCACAGGGGACACTGAAGCTTTCTTT
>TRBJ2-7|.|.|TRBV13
CASSGGQPREQYF
TGTGCCAGCAGCGGAGGACAGCCTCGCGAGCAGTACTTC
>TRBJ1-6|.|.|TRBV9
CASSVAGNSPLHF
TGTGCCAGCAGCGTAGCGGGGAATTCACCCCTCCACTTT
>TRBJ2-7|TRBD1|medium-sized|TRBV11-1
CASSLGQGEDEQYF
TGTGCCAGCAGCTTAGGACAGGGCGAGGACGAGCAGTACTTC
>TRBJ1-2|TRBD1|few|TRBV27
CASRLTGGFGYTF
TGTGCCAGCAGATTGACAGGGGGCTTTGGCTACACCTTC
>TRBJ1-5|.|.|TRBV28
CASSLYRAAGGAQHF
TGTGCCAGCAGTTTATATCGAGCCGCCGGAGGAGCCCAGCATTTT
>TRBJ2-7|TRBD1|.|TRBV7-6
CASSLFPGQGNYEQYF
TGTGCCAGCAGCTTATTTCCGGGACAGGGGAATTACGAGCAGTACTTC
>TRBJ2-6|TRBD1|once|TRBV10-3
CAISSRDRGPGANVLTF
TGTGCCATCAGTAGCCGGGACAGGGGCCCTGGGGCCAACGTCCTGACTTTC
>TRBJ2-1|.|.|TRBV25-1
CASSARIEPWNEQFF
TGTGCCAGCAGTGCGAGGATCGAACCTTGGAATGAGCAGTTCTTC
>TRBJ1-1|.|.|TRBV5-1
CASSDPGWGNTEAFF
TGCGCCAGCAGCGACCCGGGATGGGGGAACACTGAAGCTTTCTTT
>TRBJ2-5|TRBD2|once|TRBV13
CASRLAGTQETQYF
TGTGCCAGCCGGCTAGCGGGGACCCAAGAGACCCAGTACTTC
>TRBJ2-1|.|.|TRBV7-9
CASSPGTPLINNEQFF
TGTGCCAGCAGCCCGGGGACTCCACTGATCAACAATGAGCAGTTCTTC